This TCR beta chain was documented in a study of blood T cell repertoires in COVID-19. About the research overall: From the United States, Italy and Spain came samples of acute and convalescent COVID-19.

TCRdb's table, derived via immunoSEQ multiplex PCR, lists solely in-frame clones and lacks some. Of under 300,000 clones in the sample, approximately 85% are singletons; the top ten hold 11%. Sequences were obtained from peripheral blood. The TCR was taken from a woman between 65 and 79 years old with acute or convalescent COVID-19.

The CDR3 sequence is CAISGGEGGYEQYF. The CDR3 nucleotides are TGTGCCATCAGTGGGGGTGAGGGAGGATACGAGCAGTACTTC. The V gene is TRBV10-3, the J gene TRBJ2-7, with D perhaps matching TRBD2 (6 bases). The germline V gene encodes CDR1 ENHRY and CDR2 SYGVKD. This CDR3 region has 14 residues. Trimming shortened V by 4 bases and J by 4 bases, and 14 bases separated the two germline ends.